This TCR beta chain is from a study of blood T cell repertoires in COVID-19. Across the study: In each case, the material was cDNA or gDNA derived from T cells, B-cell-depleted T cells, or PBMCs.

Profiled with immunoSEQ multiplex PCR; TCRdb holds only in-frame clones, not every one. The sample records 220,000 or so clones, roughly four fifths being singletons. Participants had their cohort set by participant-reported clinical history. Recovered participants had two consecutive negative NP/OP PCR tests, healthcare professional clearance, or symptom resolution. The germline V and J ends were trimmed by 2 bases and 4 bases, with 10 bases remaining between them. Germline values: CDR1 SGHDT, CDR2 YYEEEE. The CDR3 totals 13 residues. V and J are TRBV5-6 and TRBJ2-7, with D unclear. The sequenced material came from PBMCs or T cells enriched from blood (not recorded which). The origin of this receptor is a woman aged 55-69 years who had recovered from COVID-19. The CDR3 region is CASSLGEMYEQYF. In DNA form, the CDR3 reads TGTGCCAGCAGCTTAGGAGAGATGTACGAGCAGTACTTC.